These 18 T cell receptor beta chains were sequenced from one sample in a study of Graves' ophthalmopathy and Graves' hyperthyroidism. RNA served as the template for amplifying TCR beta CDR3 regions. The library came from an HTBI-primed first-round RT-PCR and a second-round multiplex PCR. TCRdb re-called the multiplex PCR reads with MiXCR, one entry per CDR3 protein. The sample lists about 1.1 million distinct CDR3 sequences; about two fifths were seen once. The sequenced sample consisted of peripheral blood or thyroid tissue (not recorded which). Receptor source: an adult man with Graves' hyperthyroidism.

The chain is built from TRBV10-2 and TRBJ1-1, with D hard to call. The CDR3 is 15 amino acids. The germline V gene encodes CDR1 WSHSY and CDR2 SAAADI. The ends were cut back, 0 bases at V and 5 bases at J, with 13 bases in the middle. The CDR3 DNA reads TGCGCCAGCAGTGAGTCGGTATTCTTGAGGACTGAAGCTTTCTTT. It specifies CASSESVFLRTEAFF.

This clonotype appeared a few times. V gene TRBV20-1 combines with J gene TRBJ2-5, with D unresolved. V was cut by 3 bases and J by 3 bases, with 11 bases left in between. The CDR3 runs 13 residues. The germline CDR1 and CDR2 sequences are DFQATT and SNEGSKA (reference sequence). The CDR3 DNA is TGCAGTGCTAGTCAGGCAAACAAAGAGACCCAGTACTTC. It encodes CSASQANKETQYF.

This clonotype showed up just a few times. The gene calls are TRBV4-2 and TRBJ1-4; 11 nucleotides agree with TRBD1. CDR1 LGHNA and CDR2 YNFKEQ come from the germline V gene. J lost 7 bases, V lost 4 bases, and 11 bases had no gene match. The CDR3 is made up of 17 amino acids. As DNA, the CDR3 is TGTGCCAGCAGCCGTCAACCTACCGGGACAGGGGGTGAAAAACTGTTTTTT. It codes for CASSRQPTGTGGEKLFF.

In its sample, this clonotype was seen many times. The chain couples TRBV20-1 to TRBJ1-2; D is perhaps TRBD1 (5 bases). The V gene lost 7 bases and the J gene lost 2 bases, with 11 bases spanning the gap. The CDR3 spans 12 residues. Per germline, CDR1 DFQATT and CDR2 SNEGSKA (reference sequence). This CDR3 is CSVMRGNYGYTF. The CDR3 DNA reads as TGCAGTGTAATGCGGGGGAACTATGGCTACACCTTC.

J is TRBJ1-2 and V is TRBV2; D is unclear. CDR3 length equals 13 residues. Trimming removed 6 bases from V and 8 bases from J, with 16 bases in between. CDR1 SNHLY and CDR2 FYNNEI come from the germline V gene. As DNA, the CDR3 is TGTGCCAGCAGGGTTGGGCGCGGATACGGCTACACCTTC. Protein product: CASRVGRGYGYTF. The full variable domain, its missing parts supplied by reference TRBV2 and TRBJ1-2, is EPEVTQTPSHQVTQMGQEVILRCVPISNHLYFYWYRQILGQKVEFLVSFYNNEISEKSEIFDDQFSVERPDGSNFTLKIRSTKLEDSAMYFCASRVGRGYGYTFGSGTRLTVV.

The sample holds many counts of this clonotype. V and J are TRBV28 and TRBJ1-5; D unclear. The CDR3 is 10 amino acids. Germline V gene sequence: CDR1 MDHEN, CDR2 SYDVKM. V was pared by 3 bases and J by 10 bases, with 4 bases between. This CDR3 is CASSLSPQHF. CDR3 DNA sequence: TGTGCCAGCAGTTTGTCACCCCAGCATTTT.

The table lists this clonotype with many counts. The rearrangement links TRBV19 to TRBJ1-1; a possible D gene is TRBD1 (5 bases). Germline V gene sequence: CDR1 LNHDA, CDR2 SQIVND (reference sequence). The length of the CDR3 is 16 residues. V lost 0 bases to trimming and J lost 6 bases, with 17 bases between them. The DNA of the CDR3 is TGTGCCAGTAGTATAGATCGGGGCATGGGACGACCTGAAGCTTTCTTT. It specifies CASSIDRGMGRPEAFF. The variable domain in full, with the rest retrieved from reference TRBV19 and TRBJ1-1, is DGGITQSPKYLFRKEGQNVTLSCEQNLNHDAMYWYRQDPGQGLRLIYYSQIVNDFQKGDIAEGYSVSREKKESFPLTVTSAQKNPTAFYLCASSIDRGMGRPEAFFGQGTRLTVV.

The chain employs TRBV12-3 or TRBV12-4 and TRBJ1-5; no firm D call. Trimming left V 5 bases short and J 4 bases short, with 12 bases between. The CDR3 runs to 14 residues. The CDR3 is CASSRYTGNQPQHF. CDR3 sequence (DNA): TGTGCCAGCAGTCGATACACGGGGAATCAGCCCCAGCATTTT.

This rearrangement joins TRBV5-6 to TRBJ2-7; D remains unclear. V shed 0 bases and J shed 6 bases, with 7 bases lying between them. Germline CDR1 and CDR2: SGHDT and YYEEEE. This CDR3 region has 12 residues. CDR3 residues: CASSLVTLEQYF. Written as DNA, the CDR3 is TGTGCCAGCAGCTTGGTCACGCTCGAGCAGTACTTC.

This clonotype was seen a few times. CDR3 sequence reads: CASDAVTGELFF. CDR3 DNA sequence: TGTGCCAGCGACGCGGTAACCGGGGAGCTGTTTTTT. The gene calls are TRBV7-9 and TRBJ2-2; D uncertain. Trimming stripped 8 bases from V and 5 bases from J, with 9 bases between. The CDR3 runs 12 residues. The V gene's germline CDR1 is SEHNR and CDR2 FQNEAQ (reference sequence).

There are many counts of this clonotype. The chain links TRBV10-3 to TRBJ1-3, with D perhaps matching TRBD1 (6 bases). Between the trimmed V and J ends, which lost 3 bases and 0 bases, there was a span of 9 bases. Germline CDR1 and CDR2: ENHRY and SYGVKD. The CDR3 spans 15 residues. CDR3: CAISEGQNSGNTIYF. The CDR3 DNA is TGTGCCATCAGTGAAGGACAGAACTCTGGAAACACCATATATTTT.

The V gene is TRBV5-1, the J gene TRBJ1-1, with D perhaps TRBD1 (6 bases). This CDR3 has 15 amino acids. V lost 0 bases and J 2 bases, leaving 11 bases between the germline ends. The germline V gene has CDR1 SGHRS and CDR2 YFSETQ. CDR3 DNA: TGCGCCAGCAGCTTGGAAGGGGGTACCAACACTGAAGCTTTCTTT. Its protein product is CASSLEGGTNTEAFF.

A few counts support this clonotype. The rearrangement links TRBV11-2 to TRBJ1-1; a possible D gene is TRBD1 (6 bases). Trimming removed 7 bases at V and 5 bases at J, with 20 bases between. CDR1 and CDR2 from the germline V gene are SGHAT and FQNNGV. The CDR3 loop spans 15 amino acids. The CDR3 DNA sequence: TGTGCCAGCATCCAAGGGCGGGGGGCGGATACTGAAGCTTTCTTT. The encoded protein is CASIQGRGADTEAFF.

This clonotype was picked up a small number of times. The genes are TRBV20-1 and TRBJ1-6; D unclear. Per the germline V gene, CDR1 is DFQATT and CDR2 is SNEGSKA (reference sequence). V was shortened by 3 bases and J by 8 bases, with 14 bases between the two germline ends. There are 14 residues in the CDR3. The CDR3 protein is CSASSTTADSPLHF. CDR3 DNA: TGCAGTGCTAGTTCGACGACCGCTGATTCACCCCTCCACTTT.

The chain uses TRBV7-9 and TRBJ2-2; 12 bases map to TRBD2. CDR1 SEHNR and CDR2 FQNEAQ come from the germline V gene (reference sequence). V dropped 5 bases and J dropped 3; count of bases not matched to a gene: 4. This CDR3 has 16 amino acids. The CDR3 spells CASSRGLAGHTGELFF. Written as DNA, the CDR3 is TGTGCCAGCAGCCGTGGACTAGCGGGGCACACCGGGGAGCTGTTTTTT.

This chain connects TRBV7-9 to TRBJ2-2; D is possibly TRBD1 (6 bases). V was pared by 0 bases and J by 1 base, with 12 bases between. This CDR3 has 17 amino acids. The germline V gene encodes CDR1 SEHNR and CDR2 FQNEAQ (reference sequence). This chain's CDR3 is CASSLAAARGNTGELFF. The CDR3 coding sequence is TGTGCCAGCAGCTTAGCGGCGGCCAGGGGGAACACCGGGGAGCTGTTTTTT. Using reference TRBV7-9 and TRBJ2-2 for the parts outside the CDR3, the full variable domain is DTGVSQNPRHKITKRGQNVTFRCDPISEHNRLYWYRQTLGQGPEFLTYFQNEAQLEKSRLLSDRFSAERPKGSFSTLEIQRTEQGDSAMYLCASSLAAARGNTGELFFGEGSRLTVL.

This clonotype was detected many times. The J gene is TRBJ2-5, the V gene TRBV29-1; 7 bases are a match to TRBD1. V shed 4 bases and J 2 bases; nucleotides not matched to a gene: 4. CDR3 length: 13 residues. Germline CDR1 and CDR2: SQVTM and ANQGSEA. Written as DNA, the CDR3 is TGCAGCGTTGCAGGGGGACAGCAAGAGACCCAGTACTTC. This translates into CSVAGGQQETQYF.

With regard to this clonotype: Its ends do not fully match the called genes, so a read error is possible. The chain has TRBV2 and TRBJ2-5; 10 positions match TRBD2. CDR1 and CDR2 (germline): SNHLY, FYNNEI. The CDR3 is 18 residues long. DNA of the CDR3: TGCGCCAGCTCAACGGGCACTAGCGGGGAATACTCCAGGGAGACCCAGTACTTC. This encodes CASSTGTSGEYSRETQYF. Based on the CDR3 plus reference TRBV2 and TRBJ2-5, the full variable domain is EPEVTQTPSHQVTQMGQEVILRCVPISNHLYFYWYRQILGQKVEFLVSFYNNEISEKSEIFDDQFSVERPDGSNFTLKIRSTKLEDSAMYFCASSTGTSGEYSRETQYFGPGTRLLVL.